What follows is one TCR beta chain and its context. This sample was included in a study of blood T cell repertoires in COVID-19. At the level of the study: From the United States, Italy and Spain came samples of acute and convalescent COVID-19. Nucleic acid was either cDNA or gDNA, and it came from T cells, B-cell-depleted T cells, or PBMCs.

Clones were read by immunoSEQ multiplex PCR, and TCRdb kept only the in-frame ones, dropping some. The table records about 94,000 clones, about 80% of them present only once. V was trimmed by 1 base and J by 0 bases, leaving 7 bases between them. The germline CDR1 and CDR2 sequences are SSHAT and FNYEAQ (reference sequence). This CDR3 spans 15 amino acids. V is TRBV7-7 and J is TRBJ2-1, with D maybe TRBD1 (6 bases). The TCR sequence derives from a man in his 60s with acute or convalescent COVID-19. Sequencing was carried out using peripheral blood. This CDR3 is CASSLGGGSYNEQFF. For the CDR3, the DNA is TGTGCCAGCAGCTTAGGAGGGGGCTCCTACAATGAGCAGTTCTTC.